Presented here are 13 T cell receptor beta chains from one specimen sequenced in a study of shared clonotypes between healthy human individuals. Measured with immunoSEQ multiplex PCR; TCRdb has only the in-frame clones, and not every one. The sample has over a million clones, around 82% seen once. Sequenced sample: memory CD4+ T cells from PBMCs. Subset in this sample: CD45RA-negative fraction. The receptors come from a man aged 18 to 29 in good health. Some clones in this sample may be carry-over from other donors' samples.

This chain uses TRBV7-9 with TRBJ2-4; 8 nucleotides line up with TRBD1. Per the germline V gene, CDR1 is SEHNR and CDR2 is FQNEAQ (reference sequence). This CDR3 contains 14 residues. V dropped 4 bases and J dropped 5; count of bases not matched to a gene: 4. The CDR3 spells CASSYQGAENIQYF. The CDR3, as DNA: TGTGCCAGCAGCTATCAGGGGGCAGAAAACATTCAGTACTTC.

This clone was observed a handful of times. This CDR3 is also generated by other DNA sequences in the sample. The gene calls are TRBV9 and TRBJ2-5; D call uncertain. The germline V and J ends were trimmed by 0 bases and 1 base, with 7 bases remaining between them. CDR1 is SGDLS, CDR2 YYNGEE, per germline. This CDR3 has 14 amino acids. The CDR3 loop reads CASSVGTTQETQYF. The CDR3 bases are TGTGCCAGCAGCGTAGGGACGACCCAAGAGACCCAGTACTTC. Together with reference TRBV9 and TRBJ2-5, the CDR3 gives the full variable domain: DSGVTQTPKHLITATGQRVTLRCSPRSGDLSVYWYQQSLDQGLQFLIQYYNGEERAKGNILERFSAQQFPDLHSELNLSSLELGDSALYFCASSVGTTQETQYFGPGTRLLVL.

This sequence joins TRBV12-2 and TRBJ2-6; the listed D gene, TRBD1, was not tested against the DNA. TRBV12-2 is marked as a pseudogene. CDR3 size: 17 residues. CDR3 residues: CASRNSATQSRANVLTF. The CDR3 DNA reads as TGTGCAAGTCGCAATTCCGCCACACAAAGTCGGGCCAACGTCCTGACTTTC.

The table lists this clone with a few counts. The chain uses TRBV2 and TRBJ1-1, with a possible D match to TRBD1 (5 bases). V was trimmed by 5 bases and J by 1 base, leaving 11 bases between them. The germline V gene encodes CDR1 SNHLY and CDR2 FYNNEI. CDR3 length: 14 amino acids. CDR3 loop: CASSPSTGNTEAFF. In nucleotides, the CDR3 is TGTGCCAGCAGTCCTAGTACAGGGAACACTGAAGCTTTCTTT.

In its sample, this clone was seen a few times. CDR3 DNA: TGTGCCAGCAGCTTAGAAGCCGCGACCGGGGAGCTGTTTTTT. Protein: CASSLEAATGELFF. V usage is TRBV7-2 and J usage is TRBJ2-2; no reliable D call. Germline loops: CDR1 SGHTA, CDR2 FQGNSA. V shed 1 base and J shed 5 bases, with 8 bases lying between them. The CDR3 runs to 14 residues.

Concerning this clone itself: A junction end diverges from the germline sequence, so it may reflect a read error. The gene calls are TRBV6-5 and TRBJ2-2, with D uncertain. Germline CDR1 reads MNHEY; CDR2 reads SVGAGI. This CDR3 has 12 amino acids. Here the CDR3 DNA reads TGTGCCAGCAGGGGGAACGCCGGGGAGCTGTTTTTT. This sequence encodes CASRGNAGELFF.

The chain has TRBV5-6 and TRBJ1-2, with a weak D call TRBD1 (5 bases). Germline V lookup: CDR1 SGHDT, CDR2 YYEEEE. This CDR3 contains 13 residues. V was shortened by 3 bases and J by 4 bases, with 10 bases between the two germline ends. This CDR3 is CASSSQALYGYTF. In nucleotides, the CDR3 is TGTGCCAGCAGCTCACAGGCCCTCTATGGCTACACCTTC. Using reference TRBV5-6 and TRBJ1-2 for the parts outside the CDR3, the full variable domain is DAGVTQSPTHLIKTRGQQVTLRCSPKSGHDTVSWYQQALGQGPQFIFQYYEEEERQRGNFPDRFSGHQFPNYSSELNVNALLLGDSALYLCASSSQALYGYTFGSGTRLTVV.

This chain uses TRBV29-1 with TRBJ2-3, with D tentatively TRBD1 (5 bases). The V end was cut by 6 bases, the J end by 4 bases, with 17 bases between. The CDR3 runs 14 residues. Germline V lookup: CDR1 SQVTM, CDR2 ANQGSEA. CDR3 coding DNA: TGCAGCGTGGGGCCGAGAGCAGGGTCAGATACGCAGTATTTT. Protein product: CSVGPRAGSDTQYF.

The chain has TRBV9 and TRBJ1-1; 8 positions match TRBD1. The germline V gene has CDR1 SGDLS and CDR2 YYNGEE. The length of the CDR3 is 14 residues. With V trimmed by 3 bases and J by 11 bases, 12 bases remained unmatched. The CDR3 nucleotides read TGTGCCAGCAGCGCCGCTGGCCAGGGGGCGGAGGCTTTCTTT. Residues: CASSAAGQGAEAFF. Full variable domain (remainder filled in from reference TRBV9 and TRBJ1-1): DSGVTQTPKHLITATGQRVTLRCSPRSGDLSVYWYQQSLDQGLQFLIQYYNGEERAKGNILERFSAQQFPDLHSELNLSSLELGDSALYFCASSAAGQGAEAFFGQGTRLTVV.

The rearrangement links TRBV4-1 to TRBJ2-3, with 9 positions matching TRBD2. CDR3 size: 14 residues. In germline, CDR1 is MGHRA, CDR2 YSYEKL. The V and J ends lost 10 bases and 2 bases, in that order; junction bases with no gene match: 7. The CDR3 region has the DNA TGCGCCACCAGACGACTAGCGGACACAGATACGCAGTATTTT. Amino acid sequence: CATRRLADTDTQYF.

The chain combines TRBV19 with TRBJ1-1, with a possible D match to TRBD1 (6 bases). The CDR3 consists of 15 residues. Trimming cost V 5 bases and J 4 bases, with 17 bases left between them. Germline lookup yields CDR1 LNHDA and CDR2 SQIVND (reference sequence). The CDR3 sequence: CASSVAGRRGTEAFF. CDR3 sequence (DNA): TGTGCCAGTAGTGTGGCGGGGCGCAGGGGCACTGAAGCTTTCTTT.

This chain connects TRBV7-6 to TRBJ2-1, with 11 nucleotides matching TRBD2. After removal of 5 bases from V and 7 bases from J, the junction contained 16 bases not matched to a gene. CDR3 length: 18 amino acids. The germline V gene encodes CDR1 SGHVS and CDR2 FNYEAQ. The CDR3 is CASSRGIIAGGPWNEQFF. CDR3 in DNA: TGTGCCAGCAGCCGCGGAATTATAGCGGGAGGGCCCTGGAATGAGCAGTTCTTC. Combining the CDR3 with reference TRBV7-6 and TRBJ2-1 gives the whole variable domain GAGVSQSPRYKVTKRGQDVALRCDPISGHVSLYWYRQALGQGPEFLTYFNYEAQQDKSGLPNDRFSAERPEGSISTLTIQRTEQRDSAMYRCASSRGIIAGGPWNEQFFGPGTRLTVL.

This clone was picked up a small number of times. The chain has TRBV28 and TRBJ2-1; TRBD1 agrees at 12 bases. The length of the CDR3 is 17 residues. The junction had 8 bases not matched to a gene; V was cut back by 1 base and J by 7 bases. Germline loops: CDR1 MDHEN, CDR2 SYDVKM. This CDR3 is CASSLSLGGQGANEQFF. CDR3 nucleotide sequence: TGTGCCAGCAGTTTATCGCTCGGGGGACAGGGGGCGAATGAGCAGTTCTTC.